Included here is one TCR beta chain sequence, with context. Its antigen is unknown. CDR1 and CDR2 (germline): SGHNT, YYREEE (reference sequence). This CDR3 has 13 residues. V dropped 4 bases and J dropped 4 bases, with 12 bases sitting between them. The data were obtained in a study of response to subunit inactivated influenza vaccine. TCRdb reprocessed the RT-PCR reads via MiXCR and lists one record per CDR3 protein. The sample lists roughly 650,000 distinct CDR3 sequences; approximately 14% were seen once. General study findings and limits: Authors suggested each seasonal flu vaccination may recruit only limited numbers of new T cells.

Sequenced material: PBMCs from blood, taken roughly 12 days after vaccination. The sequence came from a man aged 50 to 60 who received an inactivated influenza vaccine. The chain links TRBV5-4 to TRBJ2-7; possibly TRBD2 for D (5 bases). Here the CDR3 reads CASSVDFSYEQYF. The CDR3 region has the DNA TGTGCCAGCAGCGTGGACTTCTCTTACGAGCAGTACTTC.